The 15 T cell receptor beta chains reported below all come from one sample, sequenced in a study of T cells in Graves' hyperthyroidism and ophthalmopathy. Regions amplified from RNA transcripts were the TCR beta CDR3 regions. The study used the HTBI primer set for a first-round RT-PCR of the TCR CDR3. MiXCR, run by TCRdb on the multiplex PCR reads, gives a single entry per CDR3 protein. The repertoire holds 490,000 or so distinct CDR3 sequences, with roughly 23% as singletons. Source material: blood. The receptor set was obtained from a woman in her seventies with Graves' ophthalmopathy.

The genes are TRBV5-4 and TRBJ2-3, with unresolved D. CDR3 length: 12 residues. Germline lookup yields CDR1 SGHNT and CDR2 YYREEE (reference sequence). With 5 bases removed from V and 5 bases from J, the gap between germline ends came to 9 bases. The CDR3, as DNA: TGTGCCAGCAGTTACTGGCTAGATACGCAGTATTTT. Protein sequence: CASSYWLDTQYF.

This clonotype was picked up a small number of times. The J gene is TRBJ2-7, the V gene TRBV7-8; 9 bases line up with TRBD2. Trimming removed 5 bases from V and 5 bases from J; junction bases left unmatched: 16. CDR1 and CDR2 from the germline V gene are SGHVS and FQNEAQ. The CDR3 contains 17 residues. Written as DNA, the CDR3 is TGTGCCAGCAGCCCGAGGTTCGGACTAGCGTTACACCACGAGCAGTACTTC. Translating it yields CASSPRFGLALHHEQYF.

V and J are TRBV4-1 and TRBJ2-5, with 7 bases lining up with TRBD1. V dropped 7 bases and J dropped 2; count of bases not matched to a gene: 10. Germline V gene sequence: CDR1 MGHRA, CDR2 YSYEKL. CDR3 length equals 15 residues. CDR3 nucleotide sequence: TGCGCCAGCAACCGAGGGGCAGGGGGACAAGAGACCCAGTACTTC. It codes for CASNRGAGGQETQYF.

The chain links TRBV20-1 to TRBJ2-5; D gene uncertain. This CDR3 is built from 11 residues. The V end was cut by 6 bases, the J end by 5 bases, with 10 bases between. Per the germline V gene, CDR1 is DFQATT and CDR2 is SNEGSKA (reference sequence). The CDR3 nucleotides read TGCAGTGCAACAGCAGCTGAGACCCAGTACTTC. Its translation is CSATAAETQYF.

The CDR3 coding sequence is TGCGCCAGCAGCTCCGATCTAACCTATGGCTACACCTTC. Translation gives CASSSDLTYGYTF. This chain links TRBV5-1 with TRBJ1-2, with D unresolved. Trimming stripped 3 bases from V and 4 bases from J, with 10 bases between. The germline V gene has CDR1 SGHRS and CDR2 YFSETQ. This CDR3 has 13 amino acids.

The rearrangement links TRBV10-3 to TRBJ2-2; D uncertain. Trimming stripped 5 bases from V and 1 base from J, with 8 bases between. The CDR3 has 14 residues. Germline V gene data show CDR1 as ENHRY and CDR2 as SYGVKD. The CDR3 DNA is TGTGCCATCAGTCGGGCAGAGAACACCGGGGAGCTGTTTTTT. Translating it yields CAISRAENTGELFF.

This clonotype was picked up a small number of times. The chain carries TRBV5-6 and TRBJ2-7; D may correspond to TRBD1 or TRBD2 (5 bases each). Trimming stripped 2 bases from V and 4 bases from J, with 13 bases between. The germline gives CDR1 SGHDT, CDR2 YYEEEE. CDR3 length: 14 residues. CDR3 coding DNA: TGTGCCAGCAGCTTATACGGGGCCATATACGAGCAGTACTTC. Translated, it gives CASSLYGAIYEQYF.

This chain connects TRBV6-2 or TRBV6-3 to TRBJ1-5; D perhaps matches TRBD1 (5 bases). Germline V gene data show CDR1 as MNHEY and CDR2 as SVGEGT. This CDR3 is built from 14 residues. Trimming removed 0 bases from V and 7 bases from J, with 10 bases in between. The CDR3: CASSYSGDYQPQHF. The CDR3 DNA reads TGTGCCAGCAGTTACTCAGGGGATTACCAGCCCCAGCATTTT.

This clonotype was seen a handful of times. The rearrangement links TRBV20-1 to TRBJ1-5; D is undetermined. Germline V gives CDR1 DFQATT, CDR2 SNEGSKA (reference sequence). Trimming pared 5 bases from V and 0 bases from J, leaving 5 bases between. The CDR3 totals 12 residues. The CDR3 sequence: CSALYSNQPQHF. The DNA of the CDR3 is TGCAGTGCTCTATATAGCAATCAGCCCCAGCATTTT.

This clonotype has at least ten counts. The CDR3 sequence is CASSIGQGAYNEQFF. Here the CDR3 DNA reads TGTGCCAGCAGCATCGGACAGGGGGCTTACAATGAGCAGTTCTTC. The chain has TRBV12-3 or TRBV12-4 and TRBJ2-1; 11 bases are shared with TRBD1. Unmatched junction bases numbered 5, after V lost 6 bases and J lost 4 bases. CDR3 length equals 15 residues.

This chain joins TRBV5-6 and TRBJ1-5, with TRBD1 identical over 7 bases. With V trimmed by 3 bases and J by 7 bases, 4 bases remained unmatched. The CDR3 totals 13 residues. CDR1 is SGHDT and CDR2 is YYEEEE in the germline V gene. The chain's CDR3 is CASSYQGDQPQHF. In DNA form, the CDR3 reads TGTGCCAGCAGCTATCAGGGGGACCAGCCCCAGCATTTT.

The chain combines TRBV20-1 with TRBJ1-6; 7 bases are a match to TRBD1. Germline CDR1 DFQATT, CDR2 SNEGSKA (reference sequence). The CDR3 is 14 residues long. Losses at the gene ends were 6 bases for V and 1 base for J; bases not matched to a gene: 3. CDR3 region: CSAPGGSYNSPLHF. The DNA of the CDR3 is TGCAGTGCCCCAGGGGGGTCCTATAATTCACCCCTCCACTTT.

Many counts were recorded for this clonotype. In DNA form, the CDR3 reads TGTGCCAGCAGTTTGAGGGGGGCGAATGGCAATCAGCCCCAGCATTTT. As protein: CASSLRGANGNQPQHF. The chain recombines TRBV12-3 or TRBV12-4 with TRBJ1-5; D is possibly TRBD1 (6 bases). Trimming took 3 bases from V and 2 from J, leaving 14 bases between them. The CDR3 is 16 amino acids.

This clonotype occurred many times. This chain joins TRBV6-1 and TRBJ1-1; no clear D gene. There are 18 residues in the CDR3. CDR1 is MNHNS and CDR2 is SASEGT in the germline V gene. V was shortened by 4 bases and J by 0 bases, with 21 bases between the two germline ends. The CDR3 loop reads CASSGRTPGASMNTEAFF. CDR3 DNA: TGTGCCAGCAGTGGTAGGACGCCAGGAGCCTCTATGAACACTGAAGCTTTCTTT.

This clonotype was seen a few times. This chain connects TRBV5-1 to TRBJ2-1; D gene unclear. CDR1 and CDR2 (germline): SGHRS, YFSETQ. The CDR3 loop spans 14 amino acids. Trimming removed 1 base at V and 7 bases at J, with 12 bases between. CDR3 sequence reads: CASSLPQSPNEQFF. The CDR3 DNA reads as TGCGCCAGCAGCTTGCCCCAATCCCCGAATGAGCAGTTCTTC. Complete variable domain (other parts from reference TRBV5-1 and TRBJ2-1): KAGVTQTPRYLIKTRGQQVTLSCSPISGHRSVSWYQQTPGQGLQFLFEYFSETQRNKGNFPGRFSGRQFSNSRSEMNVSTLELGDSALYLCASSLPQSPNEQFFGPGTRLTVL.